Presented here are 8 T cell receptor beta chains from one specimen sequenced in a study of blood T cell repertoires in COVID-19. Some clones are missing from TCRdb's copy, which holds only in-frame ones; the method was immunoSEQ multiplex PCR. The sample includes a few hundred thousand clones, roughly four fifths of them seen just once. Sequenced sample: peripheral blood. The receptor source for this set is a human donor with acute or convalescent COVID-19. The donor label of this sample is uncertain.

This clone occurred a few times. The CDR3 loop is CASSLLGQAGQPQHF. CDR3 bases: TGTGCCAGCAGTTTACTCGGACAGGCTGGTCAGCCCCAGCATTTT. The gene calls are TRBV28 and TRBJ1-5; 7 bases are a match to TRBD1. J gave up 6 bases and V 2 bases, and 7 bases lay outside the gene matches. Per germline, CDR1 MDHEN and CDR2 SYDVKM. The CDR3 sequence is 15 residues long.

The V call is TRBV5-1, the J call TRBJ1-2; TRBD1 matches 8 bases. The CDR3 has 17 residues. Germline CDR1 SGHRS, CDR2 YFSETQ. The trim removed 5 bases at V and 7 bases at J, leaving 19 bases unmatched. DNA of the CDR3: TGCGCCAGCAGTCCTACCCAATTGACAGGGGTCGGTGGTGGCTACACCTTC. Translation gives CASSPTQLTGVGGGYTF.

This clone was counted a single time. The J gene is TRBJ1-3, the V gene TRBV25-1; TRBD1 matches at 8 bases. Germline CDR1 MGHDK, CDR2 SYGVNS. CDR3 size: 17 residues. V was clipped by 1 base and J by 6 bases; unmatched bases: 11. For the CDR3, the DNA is TGTGCCAGCAGTGAATCTGGAGCAGGGGGCAGTAAAAACACCATATATTTT. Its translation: CASSESGAGGSKNTIYF.

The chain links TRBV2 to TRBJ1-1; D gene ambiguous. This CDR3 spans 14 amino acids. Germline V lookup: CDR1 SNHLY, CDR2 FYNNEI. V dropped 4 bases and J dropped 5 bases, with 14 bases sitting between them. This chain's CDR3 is CASSGPQEGTEAFF. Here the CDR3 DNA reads TGTGCCAGCAGTGGTCCTCAAGAGGGAACTGAAGCTTTCTTT.

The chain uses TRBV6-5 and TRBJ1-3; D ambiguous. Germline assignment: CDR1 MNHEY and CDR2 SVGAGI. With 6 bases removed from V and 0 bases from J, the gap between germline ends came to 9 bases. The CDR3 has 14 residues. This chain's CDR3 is CASRVRGSGNTIYF. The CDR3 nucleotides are TGTGCCAGCAGGGTACGCGGCTCTGGAAACACCATATATTTT.

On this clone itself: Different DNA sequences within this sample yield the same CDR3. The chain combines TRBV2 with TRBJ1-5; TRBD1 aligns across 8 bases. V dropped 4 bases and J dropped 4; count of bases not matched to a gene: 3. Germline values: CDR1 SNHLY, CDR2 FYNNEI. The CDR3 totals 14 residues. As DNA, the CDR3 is TGTGCCAGCAGTGGGACAGGGAGGAATCAGCCCCAGCATTTT. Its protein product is CASSGTGRNQPQHF.

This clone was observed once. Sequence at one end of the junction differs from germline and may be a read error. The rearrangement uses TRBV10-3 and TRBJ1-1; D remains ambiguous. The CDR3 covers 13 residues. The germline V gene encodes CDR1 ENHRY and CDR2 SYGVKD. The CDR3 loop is CAIREYDYTEAFF. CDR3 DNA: TGTGCCATCAGGGAGTATGACTACACTGAAGCTTTCTTT.

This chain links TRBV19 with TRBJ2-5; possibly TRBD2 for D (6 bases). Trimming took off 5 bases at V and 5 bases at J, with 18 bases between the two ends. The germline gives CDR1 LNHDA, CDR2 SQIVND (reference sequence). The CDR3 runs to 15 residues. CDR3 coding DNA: TGTGCCAGTAGTCAAGGTTGGGGGGTTGTTGAGACCCAGTACTTC. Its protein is CASSQGWGVVETQYF.